Presented here are 26 T cell receptor beta chains from one specimen sequenced in a study of T cell repertoires in cytomegalovirus infection (dated by TCRdb to between 2018 and 2021). The sequencing machine was an Illumina HiSeq 1500. The public reads were reanalyzed by TCRdb: fastp trimming at Q25, MiXCR alignment, in-frame beta chains only. Every entry covers one CDR3 protein and lists the most common genes and DNA from its rows. The sample profile shows almost 550,000 distinct CDR3 sequences; approximately 15% of them were found once. Of the sample, roughly a quarter falls within the top ten clones. The sample taken for sequencing was CD8+ T cells from PBMCs. The receptors shown here come from a human donor in good health (CMV status not recorded). Some clones in this sample may be carry-over from other donors' samples.

The chain is built from TRBV7-3 and TRBJ2-5; D may be TRBD2 (6 bases). Trimming stripped 2 bases from V and 5 bases from J, with 15 bases between. The CDR3 is 15 amino acids. CDR1 is SGHTA and CDR2 is FQGTGA in the germline V gene. CDR3 amino acids: CASSLGRHRRETQYF. CDR3 nucleotide sequence: TGTGCCAGCAGCTTAGGGAGGCACCGACGGGAGACCCAGTACTTC.

This clonotype was recorded at least ten times. The chain joins TRBV7-8 to TRBJ1-1; D is ambiguous. Trimming removed 1 base from V and 1 base from J, with 13 bases in between. The CDR3 runs 16 residues. CDR1 is SGHVS, CDR2 FQNEAQ, per germline. The CDR3, as DNA: TGTGCCAGCAGCTTAGGAGTGAGGGCAGGGAACACTGAAGCTTTCTTT. It is translated as CASSLGVRAGNTEAFF. Full variable domain (rest looked up from reference TRBV7-8 and TRBJ1-1): GAGVSQSPRYKVAKRGQDVALRCDPISGHVSLFWYQQALGQGPEFLTYFQNEAQLDKSGLPSDRFFAERPEGSVSTLKIQRTQQEDSAVYLCASSLGVRAGNTEAFFGQGTRLTVV.

This clonotype was counted a few times. V and J are TRBV13 and TRBJ2-1; 7 nucleotides agree with TRBD2. V dropped 1 base and J dropped 7; count of bases not matched to a gene: 7. CDR1 and CDR2 from the germline V gene are PRHDT and FYEKMQ (reference sequence). The length of the CDR3 is 15 residues. The CDR3 DNA is TGTGCCAGCAGCTTAGTGGGCCTGGGAGGGAATGAGCAGTTCTTC. This translates into CASSLVGLGGNEQFF.

J is TRBJ1-2 and V is TRBV20-1, with D perhaps matching TRBD1 (6 bases). Germline CDR1 is DFQATT and CDR2 is SNEGSKA (reference sequence). CDR3 length: 13 residues. Here the CDR3 reads CILRGSGSYGYTF. CDR3 nucleotides: TGCATTTTGAGGGGGAGTGGTTCCTATGGCTACACCTTC.

This clonotype occurred many times. The chain joins TRBV27 to TRBJ2-1; 9 bases agree with TRBD1. Trimming cost V 5 bases and J 4 bases; bases outside gene matches: 9. CDR1 and CDR2 (germline): MNHEY, SMNVEV (reference sequence). The CDR3 totals 16 residues. CDR3 amino acids: CASSQDRGGPYNEQFF. The DNA for the CDR3 is TGTGCCAGCAGTCAGGACAGGGGAGGGCCTTACAATGAGCAGTTCTTC.

This clonotype occurred a few times. The chain carries TRBV9 and TRBJ2-1; D assignment may be TRBD1 or TRBD2 (6 bases each). Germline V gene lookup returns CDR1 SGDLS and CDR2 YYNGEE. The CDR3 has 16 amino acids. Trimming removed 0 bases at V and 3 bases at J, with 13 bases between. The CDR3 region has the DNA TGTGCCAGCAGCGTAGCGGGGGCTCGTGACTACAATGAGCAGTTCTTC. It is translated as CASSVAGARDYNEQFF.

This clonotype was detected a few times. This sequence joins TRBV4-1 and TRBJ2-3; the match to TRBD2 covers 11 bases. The CDR3 runs to 16 residues. Germline lookup yields CDR1 MGHRA and CDR2 YSYEKL. With V trimmed by 3 bases and J by 1 base, 3 bases remained unmatched. CDR3 nucleotides: TGCGCCAGCAGCCACATACTAGCGGGGGGCACAGATACGCAGTATTTT. It translates to CASSHILAGGTDTQYF.

This clonotype was counted at least ten times. The V call is TRBV7-3, the J call TRBJ2-2; TRBD2 matches at 13 bases. With V trimmed by 8 bases and J by 4 bases, 4 bases remained unmatched. The germline V gene encodes CDR1 SGHTA and CDR2 FQGTGA. This CDR3 is built from 15 residues. CDR3 region: CASSWTSGGTGELFF. CDR3 in DNA: TGTGCCAGCTCTTGGACTAGCGGGGGCACCGGGGAGCTGTTTTTT.

This clonotype was recorded a few times. This chain connects TRBV4-1 to TRBJ2-2; D may match TRBD1 or TRBD2 (5 bases each). Germline lookup yields CDR1 MGHRA and CDR2 YSYEKL. CDR3 size: 17 residues. With 0 bases removed from V and 3 bases from J, the gap between germline ends came to 14 bases. The CDR3 nucleotides read TGCGCCAGCAGCCAAGATCACTCAGGGAGATACACCGGGGAGCTGTTTTTT. The encoded protein is CASSQDHSGRYTGELFF.

The chain combines TRBV5-6 with TRBJ1-2; TRBD1 is a possible D gene (6 bases). This CDR3 region has 15 residues. The germline V gene has CDR1 SGHDT and CDR2 YYEEEE. Trimming shortened V by 2 bases and J by 6 bases, and 17 bases separated the two germline ends. CDR3 loop: CASSFWGQFFDGYTF. The CDR3 DNA reads as TGTGCCAGCAGCTTCTGGGGGCAGTTTTTCGATGGCTACACCTTC. The whole variable domain, filled in from reference TRBV5-6 and TRBJ1-2, reads DAGVTQSPTHLIKTRGQQVTLRCSPKSGHDTVSWYQQALGQGPQFIFQYYEEEERQRGNFPDRFSGHQFPNYSSELNVNALLLGDSALYLCASSFWGQFFDGYTFGSGTRLTVV.

V usage is TRBV2 and J usage is TRBJ2-5, with TRBD2 matching 8 bases. The CDR3 runs to 17 residues. Trimming took 5 bases from V and 4 from J; bases not matched to a gene: 15. In germline, CDR1 is SNHLY, CDR2 FYNNEI. Here the CDR3 reads CASSLPGRALWVETQYF. In DNA form, the CDR3 reads TGTGCCAGCAGTCTCCCCGGGAGGGCCCTTTGGGTAGAGACCCAGTACTTC. Full variable domain (outside the CDR3, taken from reference TRBV2 and TRBJ2-5): EPEVTQTPSHQVTQMGQEVILRCVPISNHLYFYWYRQILGQKVEFLVSFYNNEISEKSEIFDDQFSVERPDGSNFTLKIRSTKLEDSAMYFCASSLPGRALWVETQYFGPGTRLLVL.

This clonotype was found a few times. The V call is TRBV13, the J call TRBJ2-1; 9 bases align to TRBD1. V shed 1 base, J shed 4 bases, and the junction held 5 bases outside the gene matches. Germline CDR1 and CDR2: PRHDT and FYEKMQ (reference sequence). There are 16 residues in the CDR3. The CDR3 nucleotides read TGTGCCAGCAGCTTAGTTGAGGGACAGGGTTACAATGAGCAGTTCTTC. It codes for CASSLVEGQGYNEQFF.

In the case of this clonotype: A read error may be the cause here, since a much bigger clone is one base away. The V call is TRBV5-5, the J call TRBJ1-1, with no clear D. Trimming cost V 4 bases and J 0 bases, with 13 bases left between them. The CDR3 length is 15 residues. Germline V CDR1 and CDR2: SGHKS, YYEKEE (reference sequence). CDR3 DNA sequence: TGTGCCAGCAGCGGAGGGAACCGCATGAACACTGAAGCTTTCTTT. This codes for CASSGGNRMNTEAFF.

Many counts were recorded for this clonotype. This chain connects TRBV5-6 to TRBJ1-1, with TRBD1 matching over 8 bases. Trimming at V came to 3 bases and at J to 4 bases, leaving 2 bases not matched to a gene. Per the germline V gene, CDR1 is SGHDT and CDR2 is YYEEEE. The CDR3 is made up of 13 amino acids. This chain's CDR3 is CASSSGTGTEAFF. CDR3 sequence (DNA): TGTGCCAGCAGCTCAGGGACAGGCACTGAAGCTTTCTTT.

The V call is TRBV11-2, the J call TRBJ2-7; D might be TRBD1 or TRBD2, each matching 5 bases. Germline V lookup: CDR1 SGHAT, CDR2 FQNNGV. This CDR3 has 17 amino acids. V was trimmed by 1 base and J by 3 bases, leaving 19 bases between them. Here the CDR3 DNA reads TGTGCCAGCAGCTTAGTCGGGTTCGGGACGACTGTCTACGAGCAGTACTTC. The encoded protein is CASSLVGFGTTVYEQYF.

The CDR3 protein is CAISESSQPRAGNTIYF. The CDR3 bases are TGTGCCATCAGTGAGTCGTCCCAACCGAGGGCTGGAAACACCATATATTTT. J is TRBJ1-3 and V is TRBV10-3; D not resolved. This CDR3 is 17 amino acids long. V lost 0 bases, J lost 2 bases, and 14 bases lay in between. Germline-derived CDR1 and CDR2 are ENHRY and SYGVKD.

Many counts were recorded for this clonotype. The CDR3, as DNA: TGTGCCAGCAGCTTAGGGCGCTATGAGGGGCGATACAATGAGCAGTTCTTC. Translated, it gives CASSLGRYEGRYNEQFF. J is TRBJ2-1 and V is TRBV7-3; D may be TRBD1 or TRBD2 (5 bases each). The V end lost 2 bases, the J end lost 4 bases, and 18 bases lay between the germline ends. The CDR3 runs to 17 residues. Germline CDR1 SGHTA, CDR2 FQGTGA.

V is TRBV5-8 and J is TRBJ2-1; 11 bases map to TRBD2. The CDR3 length is 14 residues. V gave up 6 bases and J gave up 10 bases; unmatched junction bases: 9. Germline V CDR1 and CDR2: SGHTS, YDEGEE. This CDR3 reads CASKFGLAGGEQFF. DNA of the CDR3: TGTGCCAGCAAGTTCGGGCTAGCGGGGGGCGAGCAGTTCTTC.

This clonotype was counted ten times or more. This chain uses TRBV10-2 with TRBJ1-5; no definite D call. The germline CDR1 and CDR2 sequences are WSHSY and SAAADI. Trimming took 0 bases from V and 0 from J, leaving 6 bases between them. The CDR3 sequence is 15 residues long. Written as DNA, the CDR3 is TGCGCCAGCAGTGAGTCATTTTATAGCAATCAGCCCCAGCATTTT. Translated, it gives CASSESFYSNQPQHF.

Details on this clonotype: An end of the junction differs from the germline gene, which may be a read error. This chain connects TRBV7-7 to TRBJ1-5, with D possibly being TRBD1 (5 bases). Germline V gene data show CDR1 as SSHAT and CDR2 as FNYEAQ (reference sequence). The CDR3 is 13 amino acids. Here the CDR3 reads CASSAGLYQPQHF. In DNA form, the CDR3 reads TGTGCTAGCAGCGCGGGACTCTATCAGCCCCAGCATTTT.

Many counts were recorded for this clonotype. A read error may be the cause here, since a much bigger clone is one base away. The chain joins TRBV7-3 to TRBJ1-1; tentative D call: TRBD1 (6 bases). The V gene lost 5 bases and the J gene lost 1 base, with 8 bases spanning the gap. The CDR3 contains 13 residues. The germline V gene encodes CDR1 SGHTA and CDR2 FQGTGA. The CDR3 DNA reads TGTGCCAGCAGCGCGACAGGGAACACTGAAGCTTTCTTT. This translates into CASSATGNTEAFF.

This clonotype was counted a few times. V usage is TRBV7-9 and J usage is TRBJ2-5; D is unclear. From germline, CDR1 is SEHNR and CDR2 FQNEAQ (reference sequence). The CDR3 extends over 15 amino acids. The V end lost 0 bases, the J end lost 5 bases, and 13 bases lay between the germline ends. CDR3 DNA: TGTGCCAGCAGCTTAGCGGGAACACTGGGGGAGACCCAGTACTTC. It yields the protein CASSLAGTLGETQYF.

This clonotype was seen repeatedly, ten times or more. The V call is TRBV10-3, the J call TRBJ2-3; TRBD2 agrees at 8 bases. The CDR3 is 15 residues long. Trimming cost V 6 bases and J 3 bases; bases outside gene matches: 8. Germline assignment: CDR1 ENHRY and CDR2 SYGVKD. The CDR3 DNA is TGTGCCATCAGAACTAGCGGTCTCGAAACAGATACGCAGTATTTT. It yields the protein CAIRTSGLETDTQYF.

With respect to this clonotype: It is likely a read error, because the conserved phenylalanine at the end of the CDR3 is missing. V and J are TRBV19 and TRBJ2-5; D gene ambiguous. The V end was cut by 5 bases, the J end by 4 bases, with 14 bases between. Germline CDR1 and CDR2: LNHDA and SQIVND (reference sequence). The CDR3 covers 14 residues. The DNA of the CDR3 is TGTGCCAGTAGTGAGTGGCTAGATGGAGAGACCCAGTACTTA. This translates into CASSEWLDGETQYL.

This clonotype was seen at least ten times. J is TRBJ2-5 and V is TRBV11-2; 7 nucleotides align to TRBD2. The junction had 7 bases not matched to a gene; V was cut back by 2 bases and J by 1 base. The CDR3 runs 16 residues. Germline values: CDR1 SGHAT, CDR2 FQNNGV. The CDR3 coding sequence is TGTGCCAGCAGCTTATGGGTGGCGGGGGTCCAAGAGACCCAGTACTTC. The encoded protein is CASSLWVAGVQETQYF.

This clonotype was found a few times. This sequence joins TRBV3-1 and TRBJ2-1, with TRBD2 matching 10 bases. The CDR3 totals 17 residues. Germline V gene sequence: CDR1 LGHDT, CDR2 YNNKEL (reference sequence). With 0 bases clipped from V and 4 bases from J, the junction kept 6 bases outside the gene matches. This chain's CDR3 is CASSQDLAGVSYNEQFF. The CDR3 nucleotides read TGTGCCAGCAGCCAAGATCTAGCGGGAGTATCGTACAATGAGCAGTTCTTC.